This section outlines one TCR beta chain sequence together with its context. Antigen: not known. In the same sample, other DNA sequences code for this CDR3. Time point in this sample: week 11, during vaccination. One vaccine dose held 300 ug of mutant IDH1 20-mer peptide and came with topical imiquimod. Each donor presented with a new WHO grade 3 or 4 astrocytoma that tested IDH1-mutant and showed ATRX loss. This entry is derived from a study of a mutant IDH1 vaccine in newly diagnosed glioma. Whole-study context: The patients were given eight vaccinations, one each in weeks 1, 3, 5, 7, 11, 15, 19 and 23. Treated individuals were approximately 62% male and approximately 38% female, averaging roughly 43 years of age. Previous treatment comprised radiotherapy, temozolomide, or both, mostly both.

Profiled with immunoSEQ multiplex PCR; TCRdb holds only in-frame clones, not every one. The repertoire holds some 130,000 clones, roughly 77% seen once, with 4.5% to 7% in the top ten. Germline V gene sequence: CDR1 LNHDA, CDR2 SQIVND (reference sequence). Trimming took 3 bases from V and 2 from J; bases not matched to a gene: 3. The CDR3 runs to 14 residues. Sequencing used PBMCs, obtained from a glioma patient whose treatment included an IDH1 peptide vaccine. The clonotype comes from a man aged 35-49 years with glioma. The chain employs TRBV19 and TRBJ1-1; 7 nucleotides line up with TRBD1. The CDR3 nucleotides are TGTGCCAGTAGTATCAACAGGGGCAACACTGAAGCTTTCTTT. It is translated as CASSINRGNTEAFF.